The source of this T cell receptor (beta chain) is a study of cytomegalovirus exposure and HLA in healthy donors (TCRdb year 2017). For the study in its entirety: An earlier analysis of roughly 570 of the donors reported approximately 300 Gb of sequence data and approximately 120 million unique TCR beta sequences obtained from about 179 million T cells. An early release that covered roughly 600 HLA-typed donors contained 300 to 350 gigabases of sequencing data and tens of millions of unique TCR sequences. Of the roughly 400 genotyped donors, around 81% fell in the genetic ancestry cluster associated with self-reported Caucasian donors. The aim of the study was to test whether cataloging public T cell receptors could identify signatures of past pathogen exposure. The study profiled the T cell repertoires of more than 500 subjects by immunosequencing and related them to cytomegalovirus serostatus. Besides the first cohort of 666 subjects, a separate validation cohort made up of about 120 different subjects was used. The study combined high-throughput TCR immunosequencing, statistical association of individual TCRs with disease status, and machine learning to predict cytomegalovirus infection status. A later analysis re-analyzed previously published TCR beta repertoires from roughly 690 donors and added high-resolution HLA genotyping to study TCR occurrence patterns. The later analysis used no new phenotypic data to find candidate immune exposures, relying instead on TCR beta sequences and their occurrence across donors. In an earlier analysis of 587 of the donors, high-throughput TCR beta sequencing was used to judge whether each TCR beta V gene segment behaved as functional or pseudogenic. Donor age, sex, ethnicity and CMV serostatus were collected together with the repertoire data. In a later genetic analysis, genome-wide SNP genotypes for about 65% of the roughly 670 donors were used, and that subset was treated as a discovery cohort. Every discovery cohort repertoire had been produced on one sequencing platform. Class I and class II HLA loci were covered by the typing at four-digit resolution. The number of typed donors differed by locus: about 620-640 for A, B, C, DRB1 and DQB1; 500 to 550 for DQA1; fewer than 610 for DPA1; and some 450 for DPB1. Roughly five DR-DQ haplotypes were treated as single units for association and clustering because of strong linkage in the cohort. Across some 400 genotyped donors of the cohort, an average of about 200,000 unique TCR beta nucleotide sequences per donor were sequenced, and 15% to 20% of those sequences were non-productive.

The germline V gene gives CDR1 as MDHEN and CDR2 as SYDVKM. Ends trimmed: V by 7 bases, J by 8 bases; bases unmatched to a gene: 11. Including cysteine and phenylalanine, the CDR3 has 15 amino acids. The CDR3 DNA has 45 bases and is translated from base 1. Remarks on this clone: Its recognized antigen is unknown. No much larger clonotype is one base removed from it; base qualities were not supplied.

The cohort was made up of approximately 670 healthy bone marrow donors. At the time of sampling, every cohort member was nominally healthy, though immune exposures that went unrecorded were likely present. The donor was CMV seropositive and belonged to the group of over 250 seropositive cohort members. Each donor provided a peripheral blood sample, and peripheral blood mononuclear cells were used for TCR beta sequencing. The Qiagen DNeasy Blood Extraction Kit was used to extract genomic DNA from the blood cell samples. Receptor libraries were prepared by the immunoSEQ multiplex PCR assay. For the multiplex PCR, a mixture combining 60 forward primers for TCR Vbeta segments and 13 reverse primers for TCR Jbeta segments was used. The CDR3 region of rearranged TCR beta genes was amplified from genomic DNA by a multiplex PCR assay. Amplified TCR beta libraries were sequenced as 87-base-pair reads on the Illumina HiSeq System. Turning to the authors' computational methods: A later analysis counted about 80 million unique TCR beta chains across the 500 to 850 repertoires, and approximately 11 million of these chains were shared by at least two donors. A nearest-neighbor algorithm error-corrected the raw reads and collapsed the reads into unique sequences, merging closely related sequences to remove PCR and sequencing errors. To assign V, D and J gene segments, CDR3 sequences were aligned to IMGT reference sequences. For a sequence to be retained, a match of at least six nucleotides to both a V gene segment and a J gene segment was required. A rearrangement was called productive if the CDR3 had no stop codons and remained in frame with V and J, and every other rearrangement was called non-productive. Following IMGT convention, CDR3 was defined as the stretch from the second conserved V-encoded cysteine up to the conserved J-encoded phenylalanine. The earlier analysis of about 500 of the donors excluded sequences that lacked an unambiguous match to a single V gene segment. An earlier analysis of 500 to 600 of the donors classified V segments as functional when productive rearrangements were above 56.7% and as segregating when the standard deviation between donors was above 5%. A statistical classification framework was built to diagnose cytomegalovirus status from the catalog of TCR beta chain sequences. In a later analysis, V and J genes were assigned by comparing TCR nucleotide sequences against IMGT/GENE-DB human TR gene sequences. The TCRdist pipeline was used in a later analysis to assign CDR3 sequences and most-parsimonious VDJ recombination scenarios. In a later analysis, every TCR beta chain was defined by the combination of its CDR3 amino acid sequence and its V-gene family, and reads without a unique V-gene family were dropped. To address suspected cross-contamination and a sequencing artifact, a later analysis removed roughly 580 highly shared, low-generation-probability nucleotide sequences. For each public chain, a later analysis derived a clonal expansion index from normalized ranks of inferred template counts within each repertoire. A later analysis computed generation probabilities with a VDJ recombination model fitted to out-of-frame rearrangements, and checked the results against IGoR. A later analysis scored TCR-TCR, TCR-HLA and TCR-CMV co-occurrence with hypergeometric tests, applying a repertoire-size bias correction to TCR pairs. False discovery rates were estimated in a later analysis by permuting HLA or CMV assignments 20 times. In a later analysis, co-occurring TCRs were grouped using DBSCAN, and TCRdist sequence similarity was added for clustering within HLA-allele-positive subsets. Repertoires with fewer than 30,000 or more than 120,000 public chains, plus five repertoires with anomalous nucleotide sharing, were excluded from co-occurrence clustering. Not all clones reach the TCRdb copy of this immuneACCESS table, which keeps in-frame sequences only. Checked studies attribute under half of the gap to unresolved V genes and leave the rest unexplained. V, J and clone size are those of that table, while D and trimming were read from the DNA. In all, the sample holds under 150,000 clones, and roughly 67% of those were seen once. Of the sample, 8% to 10% falls within the top ten clones.

The study at large found these results: This cohort had only TCR beta chains sequenced, and the lack of alpha or paired-chain data limited which features could be detected. A cluster of highly shared sequence variants was judged likely to be a technical artifact of the sequencing pipeline. Correlated functional status among segregating V segments might be attributable to linkage disequilibrium, but an unknown experimental factor could not be ruled out. Immune exposure information for the cohort was limited to CMV serostatus. The authors suggested that the approach could potentially be generalized to other disease states and immunological phenotypes. A total of 150 or so TCR beta chains were listed by the study as associated with cytomegalovirus. A later analysis found that most CMV-associated TCR beta chains appeared HLA-restricted, with HLA associations seemingly driven largely by CMV exposure. In vitro tests confirmed that a few of the cytomegalovirus-associated TCR beta chains recognize cytomegalovirus antigens. In an earlier analysis of under 600 of the donors, most TCR beta V segments were observed in productive rearrangements about 90% or about 30% of the time, broadly matching IMGT annotations. Because the 87-base-pair reads could not distinguish some IMGT-functional V segments, including TRBV6-2 and TRBV6-3, those segments were excluded. A further reported finding was that TCR beta sequences accurately predicted the HLA-A and HLA-B alleles for most subjects in the first cohort. When HLA alleles, especially DR and DQ, strongly co-occurred, TCR associations were difficult to assign to individual alleles. In a later analysis, 16,951 TCR beta sequences were associated with specific HLA alleles at a false discovery rate of 0.05. In a later analysis, the rate of TCR association differed among HLA loci, with DRB1 alleles having the most associated TCRs and HLA-C alleles having the fewest. Because HLA typing was unavailable for some donors at each locus, only the typed subset was used in association tests. A later analysis reported that several top co-occurrence clusters appeared linked to parvovirus B19, influenza, CMV and Epstein-Barr virus. In a later genetic analysis, a missense DCLRE1C variant was associated with V-gene and J-gene trimming of TCR beta chains, and the association was replicated in an independent cohort. About 15 rarely observed V segments, including chromosome 9 orphons, were excluded from the earlier analysis of just under 600 of the donors because counts were too low. A later analysis found that HLA-associated TCR beta chains were more clonally expanded and had lower generation probabilities than equally common non-associated chains. In both the original and validation cohorts, the classifier was reported to diagnose cytomegalovirus status with high specificity and sensitivity. According to a later genetic analysis, donors in an Asian-associated ancestry cluster had fewer N-insertions in productive TCRs than the approximately 650-donor mean. The presence/absence analyses assumed that sequencing depth was roughly uniform across donors, and that assumption may not be true. Most TCR sequences were observed very rarely across donors, whereas some public TCRs were present in many individuals.

The receptor comes from a man aged 18 to 29 in good health and CMV-seropositive. The chain links TRBV28 with TRBJ1-4, with TRBD1 identical over 9 junction bases. The specimen was PBMCs. The sequenced DNA: TGTGCCAGCACTGAATTACAGGGGGCGAAAGAAAAACTGTTTTTT. Its translation reads: CASTELQGAKEKLFF.